These 25 T cell receptor beta chains share one sample of origin, sequenced in a study of tumor-infiltrating lymphocytes in primary liver carcinoma. Starting material of around 460 ng total RNA yielded TCR beta cDNA via a constant-region primer. Libraries for TCR beta were built through three nested multiplex PCR rounds, which together made up a slightly modified ARM-PCR procedure. With TRBV1-TRBV30 forward primers and a C-beta reverse primer, the first two PCR rounds were run for approximately 10 cycles each. A single record per CDR3 protein comes from TCRdb applying MiXCR to the multiplex PCR reads. This sample has under 200,000 distinct CDR3 sequences, with around three fifths found just once. Unsorted whole blood yielded blood RNA, and germline DNA was extracted as well. Source material: peripheral blood. The receptors were sampled from an older woman with primary liver carcinoma and hepatitis B virus infection.

Worth noting for this clonotype: A read error may account for a junction end that differs from germline. The chain is built from TRBV13 and TRBJ2-6; tentatively, D is TRBD1 (5 bases). CDR1 and CDR2 from the germline V gene are PRHDT and FYEKMQ (reference sequence). CDR3 length equals 15 residues. In DNA, the CDR3 is TGTGCCAGCAGCTTAGAGGGCTCTGGGGCCAACATCCTGACTTTC. Protein sequence: CASSLEGSGANILTF.

Details on this clonotype: This may arise from a read error, as a much more abundant clone is one base away. This chain uses TRBV6-2 or TRBV6-3 with TRBJ1-1; D unclear. Per germline, CDR1 MNHEY and CDR2 SVGEGT. The CDR3 extends over 13 amino acids. V lost 6 bases and J lost 9, with 17 bases in between. CDR3 protein: CASRRTAGLQAFF. CDR3 DNA sequence: TGTGCCAGCAGGCGGACGGCCGGCCTCCAAGCTTTCTTT.

As to this clonotype: Since no conserved phenylalanine or tryptophan closes the CDR3, a read error is the likely cause. The rearrangement uses TRBV5-5 and TRBJ2-5; no definite D call. The V and J ends lost 1 base and 4 bases respectively, with 8 bases between them. This CDR3 spans 13 amino acids. Germline V gene lookup returns CDR1 SGHKS and CDR2 YYEKEE (reference sequence). CDR3 amino acids: CASSLWALETQYS. The CDR3 DNA reads as TGTGCCAGCAGCTTGTGGGCACTAGAGACCCAGTACTCC.

This clonotype was seen a handful of times. The gene calls are TRBV7-9 and TRBJ2-5, with D unclear. In germline, CDR1 is SEHNR, CDR2 FQNEAQ (reference sequence). The V gene lost 2 bases and the J gene lost 2 bases, with 9 bases spanning the gap. The CDR3 runs 14 residues. The CDR3 reads CASSLIGQQETQYF. The CDR3, as DNA: TGTGCCAGCAGCTTAATAGGGCAGCAAGAGACCCAGTACTTC. The full variable domain, with the rest looked up from reference TRBV7-9 and TRBJ2-5, is DTGVSQNPRHKITKRGQNVTFRCDPISEHNRLYWYRQTLGQGPEFLTYFQNEAQLEKSRLLSDRFSAERPKGSFSTLEIQRTEQGDSAMYLCASSLIGQQETQYFGPGTRLLVL.

Turning to this clonotype: A clone one base away is much larger, so this may be a read error. The genes are TRBV6-5 and TRBJ1-1; tentative D call: TRBD1 (5 bases). Per germline, CDR1 MNHEY and CDR2 SVGAGI. The CDR3 is made up of 16 amino acids. CDR3 DNA sequence: TGTGCCAGCAGTTTTTCCTCGGGGGGACTGAACACTGATGCTTTCTTT. Translating it yields CASSFSSGGLNTDAFF.

The chain employs TRBV29-1 and TRBJ2-7; unclear D gene. This CDR3 comprises 16 residues. CDR1 is SQVTM, CDR2 ANQGSEA, per germline. The CDR3 reads CSAMTSGIGTPYEQYF. CDR3 nucleotides: TGCAGTGCCATGACATCTGGGATCGGCACTCCCTACGAGCAGTACTTC.

This clonotype turned up a few times. An end of the junction does not agree with germline; a read error may underlie this. The chain combines TRBV11-2 with TRBJ1-2, with a weak D call TRBD1 (5 bases). Germline V gene data show CDR1 as SGHAT and CDR2 as FQNNGV. CDR3 length: 14 amino acids. Here the CDR3 reads CTSNPQRGDRGYTF. The CDR3 nucleotides are TGTACCAGCAACCCTCAAAGGGGAGATAGGGGCTACACCTTC.

As concerns this clonotype: The junction shows a germline mismatch at one end, possibly a read error. The gene calls are TRBV6-5 and TRBJ1-4, with no clear D. This CDR3 is 16 amino acids long. Germline V gene data show CDR1 as MNHEY and CDR2 as SVGAGI. Here the CDR3 DNA reads TGTGCCAGCAGTTACTCGAACAGACCAACTAATGAAGAACTGTTTTTT. Residues: CASSYSNRPTNEELFF.

Remarks on this clonotype: One end of the junction does not line up with germline, which may come from a read error. The gene calls are TRBV4-1 and TRBJ2-1; D not resolved. This CDR3 has 15 residues. Germline V gene data show CDR1 as MGHRA and CDR2 as YSYEKL. The CDR3 DNA follows: TGCGCCAGCAGCCCCATGGCTTGTTCCTACATTGAGCAGTTCTTC. Translation gives CASSPMACSYIEQFF.

Of note for this clonotype: The junction shows a germline mismatch at one end, possibly a read error. J is TRBJ2-6 and V is TRBV12-3 or TRBV12-4; weak D call: TRBD2 (6 bases). CDR3 length: 15 amino acids. The CDR3 DNA reads as TGTGTCAGCAGCCTATTTGGGACTGGGGCCAGCGTCCTGACTTTC. Its translation: CVSSLFGTGASVLTF.

Comment on this clonotype: A much more abundant neighbour one base away suggests this may be a read error. The J gene is TRBJ2-7, the V gene TRBV28, with D perhaps TRBD2 (5 bases). Germline values: CDR1 MDHEN, CDR2 SYDVKM. The CDR3 runs to 15 residues. CDR3 amino acids: CASTEGITLSYEEYF. Written as DNA, the CDR3 is TGTGCCAGCACAGAGGGTATAACCCTCTCCTACGAGGAGTACTTC.

Regarding this clonotype: The conserved final phenylalanine or tryptophan is absent from the CDR3, which likely points to a read error. V usage is TRBV11-2 and J usage is TRBJ2-7; weak D call: TRBD2 (5 bases). There are 15 residues in the CDR3. Germline CDR1 reads SGHAT; CDR2 reads FQNNGV. The CDR3 sequence is CVSSSHLGEIYEQYS. In DNA form, the CDR3 reads TGTGTCAGCAGCTCTCACCTGGGAGAGATTTACGAGCAGTACTCC.

About this clonotype itself: The junction differs from germline at one of its ends, possibly a read error. The rearrangement joins TRBV11-2 to TRBJ2-5; no reliable D call. The germline CDR1 and CDR2 sequences are SGHAT and FQNNGV. This CDR3 comprises 13 residues. The CDR3 sequence is CASCTPYHETQYF. In DNA, the CDR3 is TGTGCCAGCTGCACCCCGTACCATGAGACCCAGTACTTC.

This clonotype was seen many times. The chain couples TRBV11-2 to TRBJ2-7; D is ambiguous. The CDR3 has 14 residues. Looked up from germline, CDR1 is SGHAT and CDR2 is FQNNGV. Trimming shortened V by 1 base and J by 8 bases, and 15 bases separated the two germline ends. The CDR3 sequence is CASSLGGLGSKQYF. Written as DNA, the CDR3 is TGTGCCAGCAGCTTAGGCGGTCTAGGCTCGAAGCAGTACTTC.

In its sample, this clonotype was seen many times. The genes are TRBV12-5 and TRBJ1-3, with D uncertain. With 5 bases removed from V and 2 bases from J, the gap between germline ends came to 10 bases. This CDR3 has 14 amino acids. The germline CDR1 and CDR2 sequences are LGHNT and FRNRAP. The CDR3 DNA is TGTGCTAGTGGTGGCAACGCCGCTGGAAACACCATATATTTT. Amino acid sequence: CASGGNAAGNTIYF.

This chain joins TRBV29-1 and TRBJ1-1; 10 bases match TRBD1. This CDR3 contains 15 residues. After removal of 8 bases from V and 4 bases from J, the junction contained 13 bases not matched to a gene. In germline, CDR1 is SQVTM, CDR2 ANQGSEA. The chain's CDR3 is CSLGDRGHLSTEAFF. CDR3 in DNA: TGCAGCCTTGGGGACAGGGGCCACTTGAGCACTGAAGCTTTCTTT.

In the case of this clonotype: Possible read error: a much larger clone is one base away. The rearrangement uses TRBV13 and TRBJ1-5; D is undetermined. Per the germline V gene, CDR1 is PRHDT and CDR2 is FYEKMQ (reference sequence). The CDR3 is 16 amino acids. The V end was cut by 2 bases, the J end by 1 base, with 12 bases between. The CDR3 loop is CASSLISEGSNQPQHF. CDR3 nucleotide sequence: TGTGCCAGCAGCTTAATATCAGAGGGAAGCAATCAGCCCCAGCATTTT.

This clonotype appeared a single time. One end of the junction fails to match germline, which may point to a read error. The chain links TRBV29-1 to TRBJ2-1; D uncertain. Germline V CDR1 and CDR2: SQVTM, ANQGSEA. This CDR3 comprises 14 residues. CDR3 sequence: CSIHTRSSYNEQFF. CDR3 coding DNA: TGCAGCATTCATACACGGAGCTCCTACAATGAACAGTTCTTC.

The table lists this clonotype with a few counts. Germline is not matched at one junction end, which may reflect a read error. V gene TRBV7-9 combines with J gene TRBJ2-7, with 9 positions matching TRBD2. Germline lookup yields CDR1 SEHNR and CDR2 FQNEAQ (reference sequence). CDR3 length equals 14 residues. The CDR3: CASSRIAGAYKQYF. As DNA, the CDR3 is TGTGCCAGCAGCCGGATAGCGGGAGCCTACAAGCAGTACTTC.

This clonotype was observed at least ten times. V gene TRBV10-1 combines with J gene TRBJ2-1; D perhaps matches TRBD2 (5 bases). In germline, CDR1 is WNHNN, CDR2 SYGVQD (reference sequence). The CDR3 sequence is 16 residues long. V was pared by 3 bases and J by 4 bases, with 16 bases between. The CDR3 nucleotides read TGCGCCAGCAGTGATCAGCGGACCACCCTTTACAATGAGCAGTTCTTC. Its protein is CASSDQRTTLYNEQFF.

The sample holds one count of this clonotype. The junction and the germline gene differ at one end; a read error may be behind it. The CDR3 nucleotides read TGTGGCAGCAGCTTAATGGGGAGGGACACTGAAGCCTTCTTT. This gives the protein CGSSLMGRDTEAFF. The chain joins TRBV11-2 to TRBJ1-1; a weak D match, TRBD1 (6 bases). CDR1 and CDR2 from the germline V gene are SGHAT and FQNNGV. This CDR3 is 14 amino acids long.

This chain joins TRBV20-1 and TRBJ2-7; no reliable D call. This CDR3 comprises 14 residues. Trimming removed 0 bases from V and 4 bases from J, with 13 bases in between. Germline V lookup: CDR1 DFQATT, CDR2 SNEGSKA (reference sequence). The CDR3 DNA sequence: TGCAGTGCTAGAGAAGCCATCCGGGTGTACGAGCAGTACTTC. Its protein product is CSAREAIRVYEQYF.

Concerning this clonotype itself: Because the CDR3 is missing its conserved closing phenylalanine or tryptophan, this is likely a read error. The rearrangement joins TRBV13 to TRBJ2-1; D ambiguous. This CDR3 spans 13 amino acids. Germline V lookup: CDR1 PRHDT, CDR2 FYEKMQ (reference sequence). Between the trimmed V and J ends, which lost 3 bases and 7 bases, there was a span of 10 bases. DNA of the CDR3: TGTGCCAGCAGCTTCCTTATCGGGAATGAGCAGTTCTTA. Encoded protein: CASSFLIGNEQFL.

In its sample, this clonotype was seen once. This may be a read error: a much more frequent sequence differs by one nucleotide. This sequence joins TRBV6-1 and TRBJ1-2; D possibly corresponds to TRBD1 (5 bases). Germline V gene data show CDR1 as MNHNS and CDR2 as SASEGT. The ends were cut back, 4 bases at V and 4 bases at J, with 13 bases in the middle. This CDR3 region has 14 residues. CDR3 sequence (DNA): TGTGCCAGCAGTGGCGTGACAGCGATCTATGGCTACACCTTC. It encodes CASSGVTAIYGYTF.

The V gene is TRBV9, the J gene TRBJ1-3; possibly TRBD1 for D (6 bases). The CDR3 has 15 residues. Germline V lookup: CDR1 SGDLS, CDR2 YYNGEE. Trimming pared 3 bases from V and 1 base from J, leaving 11 bases between. This chain's CDR3 is CASSAGTTSGNTIYF. In DNA form, the CDR3 reads TGTGCCAGCAGCGCCGGGACAACGTCTGGAAACACCATATATTTT.